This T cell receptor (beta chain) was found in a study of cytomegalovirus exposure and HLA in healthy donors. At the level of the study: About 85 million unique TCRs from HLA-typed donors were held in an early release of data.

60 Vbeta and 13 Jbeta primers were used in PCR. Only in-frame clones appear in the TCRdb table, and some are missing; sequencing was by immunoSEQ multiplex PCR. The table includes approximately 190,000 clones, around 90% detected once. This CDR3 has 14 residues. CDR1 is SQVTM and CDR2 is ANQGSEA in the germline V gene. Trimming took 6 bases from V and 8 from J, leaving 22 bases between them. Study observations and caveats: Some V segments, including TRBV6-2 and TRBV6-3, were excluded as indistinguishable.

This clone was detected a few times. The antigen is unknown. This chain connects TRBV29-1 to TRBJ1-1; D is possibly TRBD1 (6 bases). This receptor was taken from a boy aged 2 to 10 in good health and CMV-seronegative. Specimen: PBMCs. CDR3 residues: CSVGHGLSPTEAFF. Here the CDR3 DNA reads TGCAGCGTGGGACATGGCCTTTCCCCCACAGAAGCTTTCTTT.